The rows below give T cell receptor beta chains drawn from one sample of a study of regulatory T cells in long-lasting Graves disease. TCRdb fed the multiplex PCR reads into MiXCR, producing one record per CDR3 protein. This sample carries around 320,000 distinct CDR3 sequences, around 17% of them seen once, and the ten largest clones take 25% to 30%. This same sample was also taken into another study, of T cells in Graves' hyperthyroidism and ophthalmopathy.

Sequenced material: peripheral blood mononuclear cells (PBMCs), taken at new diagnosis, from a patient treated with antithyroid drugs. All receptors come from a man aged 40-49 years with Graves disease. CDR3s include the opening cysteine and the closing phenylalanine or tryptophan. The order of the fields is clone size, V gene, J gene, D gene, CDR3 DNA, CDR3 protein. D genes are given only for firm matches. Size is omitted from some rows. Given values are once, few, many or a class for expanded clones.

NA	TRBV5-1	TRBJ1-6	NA	TGTGCCAGCAGCTACCAGGGTCTCAATTCACCCCTCCACTTT	CASSYQGLNSPLHF
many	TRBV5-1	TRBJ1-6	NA	TGCGCCAGCAGCTTGGAGCTGGGGGGCAGTTCACCCCTCCACTTT	CASSLELGGSSPLHF
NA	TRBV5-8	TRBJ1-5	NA	TGTGCCAGCAGCCGGGACACTTATCAGCCCCAGCATTTT	CASSRDTYQPQHF
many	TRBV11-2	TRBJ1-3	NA	TGTGCCAGCAGCACAGGACGGTTCTCTGGAAACACCATATATTTT	CASSTGRFSGNTIYF
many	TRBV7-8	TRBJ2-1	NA	TGTGCCAGCAGCTTAGAGACCTCGACTGCCTCCTACAATGAGCAGTTCTTC	CASSLETSTASYNEQFF
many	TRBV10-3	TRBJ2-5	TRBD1	TGTGCCATCAGTGAGGGACAGGGGGGGGACGAAGAGACCCAGTACTTC	CAISEGQGGDEETQYF
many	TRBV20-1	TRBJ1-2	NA	TGCAGTGCTACCAACCGGGAAGGGTCGGGCTATGGCTACACCTTC	CSATNREGSGYGYTF
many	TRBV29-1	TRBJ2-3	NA	TGCAGCGTTGAAGGTGGGGGGGATACGCAGTATTTT	CSVEGGGDTQYF
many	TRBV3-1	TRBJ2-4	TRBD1	TGTGCCAGCGAAAACAGGGGATCAAAAAACATTCAGTACTTC	CASENRGSKNIQYF
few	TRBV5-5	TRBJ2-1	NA	TGTGCCAGCAGCTTGGGTGGTGGCCTAAAGCAGTTCTTC	CASSLGGGLKQFF
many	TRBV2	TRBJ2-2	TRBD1	TGTGCCAGCAGTTGGCGACAGGGGCACACCGGGGAGCTGTTTTTT	CASSWRQGHTGELFF
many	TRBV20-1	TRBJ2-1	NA	TGCAGTGCTAGAGTCACTATGGGAGAAGGGAAGCAGTTCTTC	CSARVTMGEGKQFF
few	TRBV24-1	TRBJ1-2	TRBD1	TGTGCCACCAGTGATACGGACAGGGGTAGTGGCTACACCTTC	CATSDTDRGSGYTF
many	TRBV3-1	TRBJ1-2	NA	TGTGCCAGCAGCCCCCATGCTCCGAACTATGGCTACACCTTC	CASSPHAPNYGYTF
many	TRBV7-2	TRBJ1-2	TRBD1	TGTGCCAGCAGCCGACAAGGGACAGGGGGTGGCTACACCTTC	CASSRQGTGGGYTF
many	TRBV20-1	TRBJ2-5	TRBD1	TGCAGTGAGGGACAGGTGGGACAAGAGACCCAGTACTTC	CSEGQVGQETQYF
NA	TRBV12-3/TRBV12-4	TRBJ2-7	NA	TGTGCCAGCAGTTTAGAGTCTAGCTCCTACGAGCAGTACTTC	CASSLESSSYEQYF
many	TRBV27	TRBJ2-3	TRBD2	TGTGCCAGCAGTTCCACCGGCGGGCGGGGGGGGTCTAGCACAGATACGCAGTATTTT	CASSSTGGRGGSSTDTQYF
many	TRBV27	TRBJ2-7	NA	TGTGCCAGCAGTTTCCAGGTTAGGGACGAGCAGTACTTC	CASSFQVRDEQYF
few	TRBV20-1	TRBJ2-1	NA	TGCAGTGCTAGCTCGGGTTTCGGTGAGCAGTTCTTC	CSASSGFGEQFF
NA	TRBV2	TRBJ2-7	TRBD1	TGTGCCAGCAGTTATGGGACAGGCAGGACCTACGAGCAGTACTTC	CASSYGTGRTYEQYF
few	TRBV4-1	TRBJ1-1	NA	TGCGCCAGCAGCCAAGAGGGTGAGGGGGGCACTGAAGCTTTCTTT	CASSQEGEGGTEAFF
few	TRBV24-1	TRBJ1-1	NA	TGTGCCACCAGTGATCCCGGGACAGAAGCTTTCTTT	CATSDPGTEAFF
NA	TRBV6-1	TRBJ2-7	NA	TGTGCCAGCAAACGAGGGGGTTCAAGCTACGAGCAGTACTTC	CASKRGGSSYEQYF
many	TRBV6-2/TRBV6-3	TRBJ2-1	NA	TGTGCCAGCAGCTTTCTAGAAGTCCATGAGCAGTTCTTC	CASSFLEVHEQFF
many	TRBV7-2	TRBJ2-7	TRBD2	TGTGCCAGCAGCTGGACTAGCGGGGGTTACGAGCAGTACTTC	CASSWTSGGYEQYF
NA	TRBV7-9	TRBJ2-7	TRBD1	TGTGCCAGCAGCCCGGCGGGTACAGGGGTTTCGTACTTC	CASSPAGTGVSYF
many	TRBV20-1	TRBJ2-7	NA	TGCAGTGCTAATAGGGCCTACGAGCAGTACTTC	CSANRAYEQYF
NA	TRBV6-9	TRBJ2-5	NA	TGTGCCAGCAGTTTGTCGTACGCCCAAGAGACCCAGTACTTC	CASSLSYAQETQYF
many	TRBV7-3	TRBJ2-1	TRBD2	TGTGCCAGCAGCTTAATCGGGACTAGCGGGGCTACTTCCTACAATGAGCAGTTCTTC	CASSLIGTSGATSYNEQFF
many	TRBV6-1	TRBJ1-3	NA	TGTGCCAGCAGTGAATTCGATCGGCTAGGCAACACCATATATTTT	CASSEFDRLGNTIYF
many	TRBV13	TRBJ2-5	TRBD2	TGTGCCAGCAGCTTTGGTCGGGGGGAAGAGACCCAGTACTTC	CASSFGRGEETQYF
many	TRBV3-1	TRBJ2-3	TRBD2	TGTGCCAGCAGCCAAGATCCCCTATACCTAGCGGCCTCAGATACGCAGTATTTT	CASSQDPLYLAASDTQYF
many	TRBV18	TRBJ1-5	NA	TGTGCCAGCTCACCCCTCCCAGGCTCTAATCAGCCCCAGCATTTT	CASSPLPGSNQPQHF
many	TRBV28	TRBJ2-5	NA	TGTGCCAGCAGTTTGTGGGGTAGCCAGGAGACCCAGTACTTC	CASSLWGSQETQYF
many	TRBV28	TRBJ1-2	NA	TGTGCCAGCACCCAACACCCAGGGTGGGGCTACACCTTC	CASTQHPGWGYTF
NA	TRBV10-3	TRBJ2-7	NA	TGTGCCATCAGTGAACGAGACCTAAGCTCCTACGAGCAGTACTTC	CAISERDLSSYEQYF
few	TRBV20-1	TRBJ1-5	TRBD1	TGCAGTGCTGCTCTGGTCAGGGGGCTACAGGGGCCCCAGCATTTT	CSAALVRGLQGPQHF
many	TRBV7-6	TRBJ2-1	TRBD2	TGTGCCAGCAGCGGAGTAGAGGGCCCCAGCGGGGGAAGGTCCTACAATGAGCAGTTCTTC	CASSGVEGPSGGRSYNEQFF
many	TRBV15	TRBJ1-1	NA	TGTGCCACCAGCAGCGCCTTAGCCAGGGGCCCTGAAGCTTTCTTT	CATSSALARGPEAFF
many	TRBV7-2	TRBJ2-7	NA	TGTGCCAGCAGCTTAATTGGTTTAGCTAACTACGAGCAGTACTTC	CASSLIGLANYEQYF
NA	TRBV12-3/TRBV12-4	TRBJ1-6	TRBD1	TGTGCCAGCAGTTTTCAGGGACAGCCAGCTATCTCACCCCTCCACTTT	CASSFQGQPAISPLHF
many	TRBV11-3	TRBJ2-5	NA	TGTGCCAGCAGTGATCTGATGGCTTGGGAGACCCAGTACTTC	CASSDLMAWETQYF
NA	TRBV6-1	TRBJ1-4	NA	TGTGCCAGCAGTAAAGAAGTGGGCAGGGGCCCTCTCTACGACCGTCTTGTTTTT	CASSKEVGRGPLYDRLVF
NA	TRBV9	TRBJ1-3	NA	TGTGCCAGCAGCCCCACGGCTGGAAACACCATATATTTT	CASSPTAGNTIYF